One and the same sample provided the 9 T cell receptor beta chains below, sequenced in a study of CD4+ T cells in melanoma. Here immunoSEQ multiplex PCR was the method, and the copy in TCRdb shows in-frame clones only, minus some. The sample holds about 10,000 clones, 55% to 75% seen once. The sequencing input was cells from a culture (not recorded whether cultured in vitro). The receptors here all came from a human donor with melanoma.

The CDR3 DNA follows: TGTGCCAGCAGCCTGCCGACTAGCGGGGGGACCCAAGAGACCCAGTACTTC. Translated: CASSLPTSGGTQETQYF. This chain uses TRBV4-2 with TRBJ2-5, with TRBD2 matching 13 bases. Germline trimming cut 4 bases from V and 1 base from J; bases unmatched to any gene: 6. The germline V gene encodes CDR1 LGHNA and CDR2 YNFKEQ. The CDR3 has 17 amino acids.

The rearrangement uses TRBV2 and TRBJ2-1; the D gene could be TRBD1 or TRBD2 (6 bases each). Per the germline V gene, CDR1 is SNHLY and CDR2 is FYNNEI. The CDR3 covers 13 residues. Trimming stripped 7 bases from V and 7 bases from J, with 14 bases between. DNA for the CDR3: TGTGCCAGCACCTTTTGGAGGGGGAATGAGCAGTTCTTC. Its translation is CASTFWRGNEQFF.

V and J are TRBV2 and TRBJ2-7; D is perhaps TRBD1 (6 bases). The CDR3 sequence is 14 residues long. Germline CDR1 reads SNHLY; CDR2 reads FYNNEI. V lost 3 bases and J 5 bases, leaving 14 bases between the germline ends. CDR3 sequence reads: CASSDYFSGDEQYF. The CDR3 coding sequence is TGTGCCAGCAGTGATTATTTCTCAGGGGACGAGCAGTACTTC.

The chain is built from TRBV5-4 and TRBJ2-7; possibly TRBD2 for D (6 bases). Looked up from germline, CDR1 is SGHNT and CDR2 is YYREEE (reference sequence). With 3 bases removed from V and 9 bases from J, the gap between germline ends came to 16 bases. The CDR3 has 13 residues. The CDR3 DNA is TGTGCCAGCAGCTCCGTGGAGGGAACTGTGCAGTACTTC. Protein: CASSSVEGTVQYF.

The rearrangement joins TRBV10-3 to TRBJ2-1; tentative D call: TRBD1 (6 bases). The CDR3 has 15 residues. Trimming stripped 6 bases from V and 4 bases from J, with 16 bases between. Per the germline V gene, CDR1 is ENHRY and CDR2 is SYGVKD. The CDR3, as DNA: TGTGCCATCAGAGACAGGACCTCCCGATACAATGAGCAGTTCTTC. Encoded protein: CAIRDRTSRYNEQFF.

The CDR3 loop is CASSPRTTGGDGYTF. The CDR3 DNA reads as TGTGCCAGCAGCCCACGGACTACAGGGGGCGATGGCTACACCTTC. V usage is TRBV5-4 and J usage is TRBJ1-2; 9 positions match TRBD1. Looked up from germline, CDR1 is SGHNT and CDR2 is YYREEE (reference sequence). V lost 4 bases and J lost 6; bases outside the gene matches: 10. This CDR3 contains 15 residues. Full variable domain (outside the CDR3, taken from reference TRBV5-4 and TRBJ1-2): ETGVTQSPTHLIKTRGQQVTLRCSSQSGHNTVSWYQQALGQGPQFIFQYYREEENGRGNFPPRFSGLQFPNYSSELNVNALELDDSALYLCASSPRTTGGDGYTFGSGTRLTVV.

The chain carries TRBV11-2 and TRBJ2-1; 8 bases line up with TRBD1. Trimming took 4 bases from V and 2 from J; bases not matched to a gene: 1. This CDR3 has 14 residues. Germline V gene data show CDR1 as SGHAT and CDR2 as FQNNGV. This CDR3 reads CASSSGGAYNEQFF. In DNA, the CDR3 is TGTGCCAGCAGCTCAGGGGGCGCCTACAATGAGCAGTTCTTC.

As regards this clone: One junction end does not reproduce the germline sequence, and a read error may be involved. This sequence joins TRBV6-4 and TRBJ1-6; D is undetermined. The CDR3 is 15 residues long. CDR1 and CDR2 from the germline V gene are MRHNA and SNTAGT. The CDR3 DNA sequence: TGTGCCAGCAGTTACTCCTTCACGTATAATTCACCCCTCCACTTT. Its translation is CASSYSFTYNSPLHF.

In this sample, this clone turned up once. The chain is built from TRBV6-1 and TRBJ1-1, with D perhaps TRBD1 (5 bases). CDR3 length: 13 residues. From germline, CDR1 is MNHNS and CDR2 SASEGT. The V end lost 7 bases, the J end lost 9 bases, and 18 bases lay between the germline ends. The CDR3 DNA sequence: TGTGCCAGCACCCAAATGGGCACAGGTCAAGCTTTCTTT. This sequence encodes CASTQMGTGQAFF.